This passage covers 17 T cell receptor beta chains from one sample sequenced in a study of T cell repertoires in cytomegalovirus infection. TCRdb ran MiXCR on the reads and lists one entry per CDR3 protein. This table holds 95,000 to 150,000 distinct CDR3 sequences, around 32% found once. Antigens for these TCRs are unknown. Specimen: CD8+ T cells from cultured PBMCs, collected from culture after CMV antigen stimulation. Receptors originate from a human donor in good health (CMV status not recorded). Some clones in this sample may be carry-over from other donors' samples.

In its sample, this clonotype was seen a few times. This chain uses TRBV12-3 or TRBV12-4 with TRBJ2-5; tentative D call: TRBD2 (6 bases). This CDR3 region has 16 residues. V was shortened by 4 bases and J by 1 base, with 16 bases between the two germline ends. The CDR3, as DNA: TGTGCCAGCAGTTGGGCGGACGGGAGACCCCAAGAGACCCAGTACTTC. This codes for CASSWADGRPQETQYF.

The V and J genes are TRBV12-5 and TRBJ2-3; 7 bases agree with TRBD1. The V gene's germline CDR1 is LGHNT and CDR2 FRNRAP. V trimming: 3 bases; J trimming: 2 bases; junction bases outside the gene matches: 23. CDR3 size: 21 residues. CDR3 DNA sequence: TGTGCTAGTGGTTTTACCTTACAGGGGAAGGGGCCCCTACCTTCCACAGATACGCAGTATTTT. As protein: CASGFTLQGKGPLPSTDTQYF.

V gene TRBV27 combines with J gene TRBJ1-1, with D maybe TRBD1 (6 bases). The V and J ends lost 6 bases and 3 bases respectively, with 14 bases between them. Germline CDR1 and CDR2: MNHEY and SMNVEV (reference sequence). There are 14 residues in the CDR3. CDR3 sequence (DNA): TGTGCCAGCAGCTGGGGGGGCGAGTACACTGAAGCTTTCTTT. The encoded protein is CASSWGGEYTEAFF.

The chain has TRBV6-2 or TRBV6-3 and TRBJ1-2, with a possible D match to TRBD1 (6 bases). Germline V gene sequence: CDR1 MNHEY, CDR2 SVGEGT. This CDR3 spans 13 amino acids. V lost 5 bases and J 2 bases, leaving 9 bases between the germline ends. The CDR3 spells CASSRTDNYGYTF. CDR3 in DNA: TGTGCCAGCAGTAGGACAGACAACTATGGCTACACCTTC.

The chain is built from TRBV4-1 and TRBJ2-1; TRBD1 is a possible D gene (6 bases). Germline V gives CDR1 MGHRA, CDR2 YSYEKL. There are 17 residues in the CDR3. Trimming left V 0 bases short and J 1 base short, with 13 bases between. This CDR3 reads CASSQDVQGLSYNEQFF. The CDR3 DNA sequence: TGCGCCAGCAGCCAAGACGTCCAGGGGTTATCCTACAATGAGCAGTTCTTC.

The rearrangement uses TRBV7-9 and TRBJ2-1; D possibly corresponds to TRBD2 (6 bases). Trimming removed 2 bases at V and 0 bases at J, with 8 bases between. The CDR3 loop spans 15 amino acids. Germline assignment: CDR1 SEHNR and CDR2 FQNEAQ (reference sequence). CDR3 region: CASSLPGGSYNEQFF. As DNA, the CDR3 is TGTGCCAGCAGCTTACCCGGGGGCTCCTACAATGAGCAGTTCTTC. Full variable domain (remainder filled in from reference TRBV7-9 and TRBJ2-1): DTGVSQNPRHKITKRGQNVTFRCDPISEHNRLYWYRQTLGQGPEFLTYFQNEAQLEKSRLLSDRFSAERPKGSFSTLEIQRTEQGDSAMYLCASSLPGGSYNEQFFGPGTRLTVL.

The chain is built from TRBV5-4 and TRBJ1-3, with TRBD1 matching 10 bases. Germline V CDR1 and CDR2: SGHNT, YYREEE (reference sequence). The CDR3 loop spans 15 amino acids. V shed 3 bases, J shed 2 bases, and the junction held 2 bases outside the gene matches. The CDR3: CASSSDRGTGNTIYF. CDR3 DNA sequence: TGTGCCAGCAGCTCGGACAGGGGGACTGGAAACACCATATATTTT.

This clonotype was observed many times. The J gene is TRBJ2-1, the V gene TRBV11-2, with D possibly called TRBD1 or TRBD2 (5 bases each). V was shortened by 3 bases and J by 0 bases, with 9 bases between the two germline ends. The CDR3 sequence is 15 residues long. Germline V gene sequence: CDR1 SGHAT, CDR2 FQNNGV. The DNA of the CDR3 is TGTGCCAGCAGCTTTAGGGGAGACTCCTACAATGAGCAGTTCTTC. It is translated as CASSFRGDSYNEQFF. Full variable domain (remainder filled in from reference TRBV11-2 and TRBJ2-1): EAGVAQSPRYKIIEKRQSVAFWCNPISGHATLYWYQQILGQGPKLLIQFQNNGVVDDSQLPKDRFSAERLKGVDSTLKIQPAKLEDSAVYLCASSFRGDSYNEQFFGPGTRLTVL.

V gene TRBV9 combines with J gene TRBJ2-5; 14 bases are a match to TRBD2. The CDR3 length is 16 residues. Germline CDR1 SGDLS, CDR2 YYNGEE. Germline trimming cut 4 bases from V and 2 bases from J; bases unmatched to any gene: 4. This chain's CDR3 is CASSSRLAGGQETQYF. CDR3 DNA sequence: TGTGCCAGCAGCTCCCGACTAGCGGGGGGGCAAGAGACCCAGTACTTC.

This rearrangement joins TRBV7-2 to TRBJ1-5, with 8 bases lining up with TRBD1. Germline assignment: CDR1 SGHTA and CDR2 FQGNSA. The CDR3 has 15 amino acids. V lost 7 bases and J lost 6; bases outside the gene matches: 11. CDR3 loop: CASTQDRGPSQPQHF. DNA of the CDR3: TGTGCCAGCACCCAAGACAGGGGCCCGAGTCAGCCCCAGCATTTT.

This clonotype has a count of ten or more. A read error may produce the germline difference seen at one junction end. V gene TRBV7-7 combines with J gene TRBJ2-5; maybe TRBD1 (5 bases). Germline values: CDR1 SSHAT, CDR2 FNYEAQ (reference sequence). The CDR3 covers 15 residues. The CDR3 spells CASSQKTELQETQYF. For the CDR3, the DNA is TGTGCTAGCAGCCAGAAGACAGAACTACAAGAGACCCAGTACTTC.

The J gene is TRBJ1-5, the V gene TRBV5-4, with TRBD1 matching over 10 bases. V lost 4 bases, J lost 0 bases, and 7 bases stayed unmatched. This CDR3 region has 17 residues. Germline lookup yields CDR1 SGHNT and CDR2 YYREEE (reference sequence). The CDR3 sequence is CASSRGQGGLSNQPQHF. The CDR3 DNA sequence: TGTGCCAGCAGCCGTGGACAGGGGGGGCTTAGCAATCAGCCCCAGCATTTT. The full variable domain, rest sourced from reference TRBV5-4 and TRBJ1-5, is ETGVTQSPTHLIKTRGQQVTLRCSSQSGHNTVSWYQQALGQGPQFIFQYYREEENGRGNFPPRFSGLQFPNYSSELNVNALELDDSALYLCASSRGQGGLSNQPQHFGDGTRLSIL.

This clonotype was seen at least ten times. The chain links TRBV7-2 to TRBJ2-2; D remains unclear. In germline, CDR1 is SGHTA, CDR2 FQGNSA. The CDR3 loop spans 14 amino acids. Trimming took off 8 bases at V and 4 bases at J, with 14 bases between the two ends. The CDR3 coding sequence is TGTGCCAGCGCGAATTACTTAACCACCGGGGAGCTGTTTTTT. Protein sequence: CASANYLTTGELFF.

The V gene is TRBV28, the J gene TRBJ1-2; D remains unclear. This CDR3 is 14 amino acids long. CDR1 is MDHEN, CDR2 SYDVKM, per germline. V dropped 5 bases and J dropped 8 bases, with 18 bases sitting between them. CDR3 nucleotides: TGTGCCAGCAGTCCAGACCCAGCGGCAAAAGGCTACACCTTC. Encoded protein: CASSPDPAAKGYTF.

This clonotype was found a few times. The rearrangement joins TRBV25-1 to TRBJ2-7; D is unresolved. This CDR3 spans 11 amino acids. V was clipped by 4 bases and J by 3 bases, with 4 bases between them. The V gene's germline CDR1 is MGHDK and CDR2 SYGVNS. In nucleotides, the CDR3 is TGTGCCAGCAGTGCCCACTACGAGCAGTACTTC. Protein: CASSAHYEQYF.

The chain uses TRBV4-1 and TRBJ1-5; 9 bases are shared with TRBD1. The junction had 8 bases not matched to a gene; V was cut back by 1 base and J by 7 bases. The CDR3 is 16 amino acids. The germline gives CDR1 MGHRA, CDR2 YSYEKL. The CDR3 spells CASSQVRTGEGQPQHF. Here the CDR3 DNA reads TGCGCCAGCAGCCAAGTTCGGACAGGGGAAGGGCAGCCCCAGCATTTT.

The chain combines TRBV4-3 with TRBJ1-2; a weak D match, TRBD1 (5 bases). CDR3 length: 13 amino acids. Germline V gene data show CDR1 as LGHNA and CDR2 as YSLEER. Trimming removed 4 bases from V and 1 base from J, with 7 bases in between. The CDR3 loop reads CASSPRDNYGYTF. The CDR3 nucleotides are TGCGCCAGCAGCCCCAGGGATAACTATGGCTACACCTTC.